The 31 T cell receptor beta chains below were found in one sample sequenced in a study of response to subunit inactivated influenza vaccine. TCRdb re-analysed the RT-PCR reads in MiXCR, keeping a single row per CDR3 protein. The sample lists hundreds of thousands of distinct CDR3 sequences; less than 20% were seen once. This specimen consisted of PBMCs from blood, obtained roughly 5 days after vaccination. The receptors here all came from a man aged 45-60 years who received an inactivated influenza vaccine.

The sample holds a few counts of this clonotype. The gene calls are TRBV7-2 and TRBJ2-3; D may be TRBD2 (5 bases). Trimming pared 3 bases from V and 7 bases from J, leaving 17 bases between. Germline V CDR1 and CDR2: SGHTA, FQGNSA. The CDR3 is 15 amino acids. The CDR3 protein is CASSFEGTTGNTQYF. CDR3 nucleotide sequence: TGTGCCAGCAGCTTTGAGGGCACAACCGGGAATACGCAGTATTTT.

The chain couples TRBV9 to TRBJ2-1; TRBD2 matches 10 bases. Germline values: CDR1 SGDLS, CDR2 YYNGEE. V gave up 1 base and J gave up 7 bases; unmatched junction bases: 5. The CDR3 extends over 15 amino acids. DNA for the CDR3: TGTGCCAGCAGCGTACTAGCGGGAGTCAGAAATGAGCAGTTCTTC. Its translation is CASSVLAGVRNEQFF.

The chain couples TRBV10-1 to TRBJ2-3; D remains ambiguous. Germline assignment: CDR1 WNHNN and CDR2 SYGVQD (reference sequence). The CDR3 sequence is 15 residues long. V lost 1 base, J lost 1 base, and 9 bases lay in between. This chain's CDR3 is CASSEFQGRTDTQYF. The CDR3 DNA sequence: TGCGCCAGCAGTGAGTTTCAAGGCCGCACAGATACGCAGTATTTT.

The sample holds a few counts of this clonotype. The rearrangement uses TRBV25-1 and TRBJ2-5; D is unresolved. V lost 2 bases to trimming and J lost 6 bases, with 4 bases between them. CDR3 length equals 11 residues. Germline CDR1 and CDR2: MGHDK and SYGVNS. The CDR3 protein is CASSERQTQYF. Written as DNA, the CDR3 is TGTGCCAGCAGTGAACGCCAGACCCAGTACTTC.

This clonotype was detected many times. The V gene is TRBV12-3 or TRBV12-4, the J gene TRBJ1-1; the D gene is possibly TRBD1 (5 bases). There are 13 residues in the CDR3. The ends were cut back, 3 bases at V and 4 bases at J, with 9 bases in the middle. CDR3 in amino acids: CASSFQGRTEAFF. For the CDR3, the DNA is TGTGCCAGCAGTTTTCAGGGTCGCACTGAAGCTTTCTTT.

This clonotype has just a few counts. This chain connects TRBV5-1 to TRBJ2-6, with D unclear. The length of the CDR3 is 20 residues. The V end lost 4 bases, the J end lost 0 bases, and 23 bases lay between the germline ends. CDR1 and CDR2 from the germline V gene are SGHRS and YFSETQ. The chain's CDR3 is CASSGNLQRPFSSGANVLTF. In nucleotides, the CDR3 is TGCGCCAGCAGCGGGAACCTACAGCGCCCTTTTAGCTCTGGGGCCAACGTCCTGACTTTC.

In DNA form, the CDR3 reads TGCGCCAGCAGCTTGGAGGGCCGACAAGATACGCAGTATTTT. This codes for CASSLEGRQDTQYF. The V call is TRBV5-1, the J call TRBJ2-3; the D is unclear. Trimming took 0 bases from V and 5 from J, leaving 10 bases between them. The CDR3 runs to 14 residues. The germline V gene encodes CDR1 SGHRS and CDR2 YFSETQ.

This clonotype was counted a few times. The chain carries TRBV7-9 and TRBJ2-1; 9 bases match TRBD1. Germline CDR1 and CDR2: SEHNR and FQNEAQ (reference sequence). There are 14 residues in the CDR3. The V and J ends lost 5 bases and 8 bases, in that order; junction bases with no gene match: 7. The CDR3 loop is CASSPRTGDDEQFF. CDR3 DNA: TGTGCCAGCAGCCCCCGGACAGGGGATGATGAGCAGTTCTTC.

The rearrangement uses TRBV5-1 and TRBJ2-3; 7 positions match TRBD1. Germline values: CDR1 SGHRS, CDR2 YFSETQ. The CDR3 contains 15 residues. Trimming removed 6 bases from V and 4 bases from J; junction bases left unmatched: 11. The DNA of the CDR3 is TGCGCCAGCACAAACAGGGGTGGCTATGCAGATACGCAGTATTTT. Translation: CASTNRGGYADTQYF. Together with reference TRBV5-1 and TRBJ2-3, the CDR3 gives the full variable domain: KAGVTQTPRYLIKTRGQQVTLSCSPISGHRSVSWYQQTPGQGLQFLFEYFSETQRNKGNFPGRFSGRQFSNSRSEMNVSTLELGDSALYLCASTNRGGYADTQYFGPGTRLTVL.

V usage is TRBV20-1 and J usage is TRBJ1-5; D remains unclear. Germline CDR1 reads DFQATT; CDR2 reads SNEGSKA (reference sequence). This CDR3 is 13 amino acids long. Between the trimmed V and J ends, which lost 2 bases and 4 bases, there was a span of 9 bases. The CDR3 sequence is CSARLWGNQPQHF. CDR3 DNA sequence: TGCAGTGCTAGACTCTGGGGAAATCAGCCCCAGCATTTT.

This chain joins TRBV18 and TRBJ2-3; perhaps TRBD2 as D (5 bases). The CDR3 totals 14 residues. Germline CDR1 KGHSH, CDR2 LQKENI. With 3 bases removed from V and 4 bases from J, the gap between germline ends came to 11 bases. The CDR3 region has the DNA TGTGCCAGCTCACCCCCGGGCGGGTCAGATACGCAGTATTTT. Protein: CASSPPGGSDTQYF.

This clonotype has just a few counts. The V and J genes are TRBV12-3 or TRBV12-4 and TRBJ2-5, with 11 nucleotides matching TRBD2. This CDR3 contains 16 residues. J lost 5 bases, V lost 4 bases, and 9 bases had no gene match. The CDR3 DNA follows: TGTGCCAGCAGTTCTAGACTAGCGGGGATGGGGGAGACCCAGTACTTC. Protein product: CASSSRLAGMGETQYF.

This chain connects TRBV7-8 to TRBJ2-1; 13 positions agree with TRBD2. This CDR3 region has 20 residues. Germline V lookup: CDR1 SGHVS, CDR2 FQNEAQ. V was clipped by 2 bases and J by 0 bases; unmatched bases: 10. The CDR3 is CASSLRTSGGYTSSYNEQFF. The CDR3 nucleotides are TGTGCCAGCAGCTTACGGACTAGCGGGGGATATACGAGCTCCTACAATGAGCAGTTCTTC.

This clonotype was observed a handful of times. The V gene is TRBV7-9, the J gene TRBJ2-2; D ambiguous. CDR1 SEHNR and CDR2 FQNEAQ come from the germline V gene (reference sequence). The V and J ends lost 1 base and 7 bases respectively, with 7 bases between them. This CDR3 comprises 13 residues. As DNA, the CDR3 is TGTGCCAGCAGCTTAGTGGAAGTCGGGGAGCTGTTTTTT. Its translation is CASSLVEVGELFF.

The CDR3 is CASRFSGGYNEQFF. DNA of the CDR3: TGTGCCAGCAGGTTTAGCGGGGGATACAATGAGCAGTTCTTC. The V call is TRBV12-3 or TRBV12-4, the J call TRBJ2-1; TRBD2 agrees at 9 bases. The CDR3 runs 14 residues. The ends lost 6 bases at V and 4 bases at J; junction bases unmatched: 4.

In this sample, this clonotype turned up a few times. V usage is TRBV5-6 and J usage is TRBJ1-2; D not certain. The V end lost 0 bases, the J end lost 4 bases, and 10 bases lay between the germline ends. This CDR3 has 14 amino acids. Germline V lookup: CDR1 SGHDT, CDR2 YYEEEE. CDR3 sequence (DNA): TGTGCCAGCAGCTTGGGCAAGAATATCTATGGCTACACCTTC. Protein product: CASSLGKNIYGYTF. Full variable domain (rest looked up from reference TRBV5-6 and TRBJ1-2): DAGVTQSPTHLIKTRGQQVTLRCSPKSGHDTVSWYQQALGQGPQFIFQYYEEEERQRGNFPDRFSGHQFPNYSSELNVNALLLGDSALYLCASSLGKNIYGYTFGSGTRLTVV.

The chain carries TRBV15 and TRBJ2-1; 7 bases fit TRBD2. Germline-derived CDR1 and CDR2 are LNHNV and YYDKDF (reference sequence). V lost 0 bases and J lost 4; bases outside the gene matches: 3. The CDR3 sequence is 15 residues long. The CDR3 here is CATSRDLAEYNEQFF. The DNA for the CDR3 is TGTGCCACCAGCAGAGACCTAGCGGAGTACAATGAGCAGTTCTTC.

This clonotype was seen many times. This chain joins TRBV12-3 or TRBV12-4 and TRBJ1-6, with 7 nucleotides matching TRBD1. With V trimmed by 6 bases and J by 0 bases, 5 bases remained unmatched. CDR3 length: 16 amino acids. CDR3 nucleotide sequence: TGTGCCAGCAGCCAGGACAGGAGCTCCTATAATTCACCCCTCCACTTT. Amino acids: CASSQDRSSYNSPLHF.

The table lists this clonotype with a few counts. The CDR3 here is CASSPHRPGLAGNTDTQYF. The DNA of the CDR3 is TGTGCCAGCAGCCCACACCGGCCGGGACTAGCGGGGAACACAGATACGCAGTATTTT. This chain uses TRBV6-2 or TRBV6-3 with TRBJ2-3, with TRBD2 identical over 13 bases. This CDR3 contains 19 residues. CDR1 is MNHEY and CDR2 is SVGEGT in the germline V gene. J was trimmed by 2 bases and V by 6 bases; bases with no gene match: 14.

This clonotype has only a few counts. The rearrangement links TRBV20-1 to TRBJ2-7, with D possibly being TRBD1 or TRBD2 (5 bases each). The V and J ends lost 3 bases and 1 base respectively, with 16 bases between them. Germline CDR1 DFQATT, CDR2 SNEGSKA (reference sequence). The CDR3 contains 15 residues. The DNA of the CDR3 is TGCAGTGCTAGTCTGGGGACCGACCCTTCCTACGAGCAGTACTTC. It specifies CSASLGTDPSYEQYF.

This clonotype was counted a few times. The V call is TRBV3-1, the J call TRBJ2-7; D possibly matches TRBD1 or TRBD2 (5 bases each). The CDR3 is made up of 14 amino acids. CDR1 is LGHDT, CDR2 YNNKEL, per germline (reference sequence). Trimming shortened V by 0 bases and J by 4 bases, and 10 bases separated the two germline ends. As DNA, the CDR3 is TGTGCCAGCAGCCAAGAGCCAGGGAGTTACGAGCAGTACTTC. Translated, it gives CASSQEPGSYEQYF.

This clonotype was seen more than once but under ten times. The V and J genes are TRBV7-8 and TRBJ2-2; D is uncertain. V was cut by 7 bases and J by 3 bases, with 18 bases left in between. CDR3 length equals 16 residues. In germline, CDR1 is SGHVS, CDR2 FQNEAQ. CDR3 amino acids: CASTPPRRFYTGELFF. The CDR3 bases are TGTGCCAGCACCCCCCCCCGTCGCTTTTACACCGGGGAGCTGTTTTTT.

This clonotype was detected ten times or more. This rearrangement joins TRBV7-9 to TRBJ1-2, with 7 bases matching TRBD1. The V segment lost 5 bases and the J segment 4 bases; nucleotides outside the gene matches: 10. This CDR3 is built from 15 residues. Germline values: CDR1 SEHNR, CDR2 FQNEAQ (reference sequence). Here the CDR3 reads CASSLSGTASYGYTF. CDR3 bases: TGTGCCAGCAGCCTCTCCGGGACAGCGAGCTATGGCTACACCTTC.

The gene calls are TRBV27 and TRBJ2-7; weak D call: TRBD2 (6 bases). The CDR3 loop spans 13 amino acids. The germline V gene encodes CDR1 MNHEY and CDR2 SMNVEV (reference sequence). V was shortened by 7 bases and J by 5 bases, with 15 bases between the two germline ends. The CDR3 region is CASKASVANEQYF. The CDR3 nucleotides read TGTGCCAGCAAGGCTAGCGTGGCTAACGAGCAGTACTTC.

In this sample, this clonotype turned up many times. A read error may produce the germline difference seen at one junction end. The rearrangement uses TRBV20-1 and TRBJ2-1; TRBD2 matches at 10 bases. Germline CDR1 is DFQATT and CDR2 is SNEGSKA (reference sequence). The length of the CDR3 is 17 residues. The CDR3 DNA reads as TGCAGTGCCAGAGGCCTAGCGGGAGCCTTCTCCTACAATGAGCAGTTCTTC. As protein: CSARGLAGAFSYNEQFF.

The chain recombines TRBV12-3 or TRBV12-4 with TRBJ1-1; maybe TRBD1 (5 bases). The CDR3 contains 14 residues. The V end was cut by 7 bases, the J end by 0 bases, with 12 bases between. CDR3 in DNA: TGTGCCAGCAACTGGGGCGGCCTGAACACTGAAGCTTTCTTT. Its translation: CASNWGGLNTEAFF.

The chain employs TRBV11-2 and TRBJ2-1; no definite D call. V dropped 1 base and J dropped 7 bases, with 14 bases sitting between them. The CDR3 has 15 amino acids. Germline CDR1 is SGHAT and CDR2 is FQNNGV. The CDR3 sequence: CASSLGPVMGNEQFF. The CDR3 DNA is TGTGCCAGCAGCTTAGGCCCGGTTATGGGGAATGAGCAGTTCTTC.

J is TRBJ2-1 and V is TRBV4-2; 13 bases line up with TRBD2. Germline V lookup: CDR1 LGHNA, CDR2 YNFKEQ. With V trimmed by 4 bases and J by 0 bases, 9 bases remained unmatched. CDR3 length: 19 amino acids. Here the CDR3 DNA reads TGTGCCAGCAGCCTTGCTTCGGGACTAGCGGGGTTCTCCTACAATGAGCAGTTCTTC. It translates to CASSLASGLAGFSYNEQFF.

Ten or more counts support this clonotype. This chain uses TRBV6-5 with TRBJ2-7; 10 bases are shared with TRBD1. CDR1 and CDR2 from the germline V gene are MNHEY and SVGAGI. V trimming: 5 bases; J trimming: 3 bases; junction bases outside the gene matches: 10. The CDR3 contains 16 residues. CDR3 DNA sequence: TGTGCCAGCAGTAACCATGGGACAGGGGTAGTCTACGAGCAGTACTTC. Its protein product is CASSNHGTGVVYEQYF.

V gene TRBV19 combines with J gene TRBJ2-2, with D tentatively TRBD1 or TRBD2 (7 bases each). There are 15 residues in the CDR3. From germline, CDR1 is LNHDA and CDR2 SQIVND (reference sequence). V shed 7 bases and J shed 2 bases, with 14 bases lying between them. In DNA form, the CDR3 reads TGTGCCAGTACCAGGGGGGGTTATAACACCGGGGAGCTGTTTTTT. It translates to CASTRGGYNTGELFF.

This chain connects TRBV12-3 or TRBV12-4 to TRBJ2-1, with D uncertain. V was pared by 3 bases and J by 0 bases, with 15 bases between. The CDR3 runs 17 residues. CDR3 bases: TGTGCCAGCAGTTTTTCATACCGGGTAAACTCCTACAATGAGCAGTTCTTC. It codes for CASSFSYRVNSYNEQFF.